This T cell receptor beta chain was identified during a study of OX40 agonist ivuxolimab in advanced cancers. Study information: The treatment was a fully human IgG2 OX40 agonist, ivuxolimab. Treatment received earlier with anti-PD-1, anti-PD-L1 or anti-CTLA-4 agents was allowed, and 40% had some. Study-level findings and limits: At 0.1 to 3.0 mg/kg and by week 6, CD4+ and CD8+ T cells in the blood had expanded clonally.

Remarks on this clone: The antigen is undetermined.

V trimming: 9 bases; J trimming: 6 bases; junction bases outside the gene matches: 9. Looked up from germline, CDR1 is MNHNS and CDR2 is SASEGT. The CDR3 has 14 residues. This table comes from immunoSEQ multiplex PCR, and its TCRdb copy is limited to in-frame clones, with some not included. The data show approximately 15,000 clones, with around 83% seen just once and approximately 0.74% held by the top ten. The chain recombines TRBV6-1 with TRBJ1-5; TRBD1 aligns across 9 bases. Sequenced material: CD4+ or CD8+ T cells sorted from blood, taken in a trial of the OX40 agonist ivuxolimab. The sequence came from an adult with an advanced solid tumor such as melanoma, head and neck, liver or kidney cancer. CDR3 DNA sequence: TGTGCCAGTTTCGGGACAGGGAGAGGTCAGCCCCAGCATTTT. Translated, it gives CASFGTGRGQPQHF.